This TCR beta chain appears in the sequencing data of a study of blood T cells in healthy people across ages. A J-beta primer mix and a sample-barcoded 5' primer were used in a second PCR of about 7 to 12 cycles. Each cDNA molecule received a tag from a template-switch adaptor that had 12 random nucleotides. Samples each returned at least 2.5 million CDR3-containing paired-end reads. Using its own MiXCR run on the 5' RACE reads, TCRdb lists one record per CDR3 protein. The repertoire has hundreds of thousands of distinct CDR3 sequences, 52% of them found once; the top ten carry roughly 13%. The study, taken as a whole, reports: Estimates drawn from one million T cells were deemed to understate diversity. A roughly linear fall in TCR beta diversity per million T cells was seen with increasing age.

With respect to this clonotype: Its target is unknown.

The source is an elderly woman in good health. The specimen sequenced was blood.

The CDR3 sequence: CASSIRGSGELFF. The CDR3 DNA sequence: TGTGCCAGTAGTATCAGGGGTAGCGGGGAGCTGTTTTTT. V usage is TRBV19 and J usage is TRBJ2-2; D might be TRBD1 (6 bases). The CDR3 has 13 amino acids. Germline-derived CDR1 and CDR2 are LNHDA and SQIVND (reference sequence). The ends were cut back, 3 bases at V and 7 bases at J, with 9 bases in the middle.